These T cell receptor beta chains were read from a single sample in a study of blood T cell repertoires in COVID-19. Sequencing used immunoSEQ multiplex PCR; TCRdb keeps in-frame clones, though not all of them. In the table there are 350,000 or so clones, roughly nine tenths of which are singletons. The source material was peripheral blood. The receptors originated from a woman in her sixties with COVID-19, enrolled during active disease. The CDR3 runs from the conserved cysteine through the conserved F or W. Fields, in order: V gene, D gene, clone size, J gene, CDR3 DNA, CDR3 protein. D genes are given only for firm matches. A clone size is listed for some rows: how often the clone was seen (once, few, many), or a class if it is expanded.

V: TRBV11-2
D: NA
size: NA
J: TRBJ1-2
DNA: TGTGCCAGCAGCTTAGGGCAAAACTATGGCTACACCTTC
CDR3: CASSLGQNYGYTF

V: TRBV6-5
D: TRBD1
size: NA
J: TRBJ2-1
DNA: TGTGCCAGCAAAAGGGGGACAGGGGGGAATAATGAGCAGTTCTTC
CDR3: CASKRGTGGNNEQFF

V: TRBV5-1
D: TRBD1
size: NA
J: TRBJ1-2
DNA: TGCGCCAGTTGGGACAGCGGCCCTCTCTATGGCTACACCTTC
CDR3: CASWDSGPLYGYTF

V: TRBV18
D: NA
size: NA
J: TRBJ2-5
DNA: TGTGCCAGCTCACCACCCGTCCAAGAGACCCAGTACTTC
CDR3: CASSPPVQETQYF

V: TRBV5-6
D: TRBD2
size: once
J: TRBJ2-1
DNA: TGTGCCAGCAGCCCCGGGAGGTGGTCCTACAATGAGCAGTTCTTC
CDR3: CASSPGRWSYNEQFF

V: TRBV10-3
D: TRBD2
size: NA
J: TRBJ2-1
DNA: TGTGCCATCGGACCAGCTAGCGGGGTAGGTGAGCAGTTCTTC
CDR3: CAIGPASGVGEQFF

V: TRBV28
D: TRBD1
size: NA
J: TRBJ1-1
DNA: TGTGCCAGCAGTCAAGCCGGGACAGGGCACACTGAAGCTTTCTTT
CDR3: CASSQAGTGHTEAFF

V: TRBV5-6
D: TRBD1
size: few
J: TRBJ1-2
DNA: TGTGCCAGCAGCTTAGGGGGCAATGACGTCTTCTATCGCTACACCTTC
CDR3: CASSLGGNDVFYRYTF

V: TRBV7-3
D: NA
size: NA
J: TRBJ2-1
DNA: TGTGCCAGCAGCTTATCCACCTACAATGAGCAGTTCTTC
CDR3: CASSLSTYNEQFF

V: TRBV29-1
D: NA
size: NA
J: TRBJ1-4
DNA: TGCAGCGTTGCGGCAGGGGATGAAAAACTGTTTTTT
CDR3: CSVAAGDEKLFF

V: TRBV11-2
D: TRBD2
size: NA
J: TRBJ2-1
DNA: TGTGCCAGCAGCTTTGAGCTAGCGGGGGAGAATGAGCAGTTCTTC
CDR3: CASSFELAGENEQFF

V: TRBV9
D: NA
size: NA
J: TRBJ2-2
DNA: TGTGCCAGCAGCTCATGGGGGGCCGGGGAGCTGTTTTTT
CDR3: CASSSWGAGELFF

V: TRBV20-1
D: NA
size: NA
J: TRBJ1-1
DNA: TGCAGTGCTCACGACAGGAATGCTTTCTTT
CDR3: CSAHDRNAFF

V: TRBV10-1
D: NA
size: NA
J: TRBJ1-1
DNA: TGCGCCAGCAGTGATTTGACAGAACGACGACTTACTGAAGCTTTCTTT
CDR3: CASSDLTERRLTEAFF

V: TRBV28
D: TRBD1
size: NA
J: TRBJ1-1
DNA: TGTGCCAGCAGTTCTCAGGGGGCGCATCTAGATGAAGCTTTCTTT
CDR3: CASSSQGAHLDEAFF

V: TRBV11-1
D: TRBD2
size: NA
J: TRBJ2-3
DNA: TGTGCCAGCAGCTTCGGACTAGTGGGCGGGGATACGCAGTATTTT
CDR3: CASSFGLVGGDTQYF

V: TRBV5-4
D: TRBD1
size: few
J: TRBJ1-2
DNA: TGTGCCAGCAGCGAAGGGGGCGTCTCCTATGGCTACACCTTC
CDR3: CASSEGGVSYGYTF

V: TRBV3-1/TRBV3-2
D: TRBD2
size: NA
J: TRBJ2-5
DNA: TGTGCCAGCAGCCAAGATAGGGGAGGGAGTTACCAAGAGACCCAGTACTTC
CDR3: CASSQDRGGSYQETQYF

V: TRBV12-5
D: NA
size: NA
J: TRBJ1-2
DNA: TGTGCTAGTGGTTTGGGACAGAACTATGGCTACACCTTC
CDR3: CASGLGQNYGYTF

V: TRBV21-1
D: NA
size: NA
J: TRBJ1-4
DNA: TGTGCCAGCAGCAAAGGTACAGGGAAACTGTTTTTT
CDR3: CASSKGTGKLFF

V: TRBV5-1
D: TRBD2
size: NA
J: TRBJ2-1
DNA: TGCGCCAGCAGCGTAGGGGGACTAGCAGGCGGTGAGCAGTTCTTC
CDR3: CASSVGGLAGGEQFF

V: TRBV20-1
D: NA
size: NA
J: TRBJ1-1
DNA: TGCAGTGCTAGTAAACAGGCGAACACTGAAGCTTTCTTT
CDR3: CSASKQANTEAFF

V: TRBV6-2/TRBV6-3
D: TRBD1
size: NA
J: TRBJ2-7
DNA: TGTGCCAGCAGTTACTCTAGGACAGGGAAGCACGAGCAGTACTTC
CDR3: CASSYSRTGKHEQYF

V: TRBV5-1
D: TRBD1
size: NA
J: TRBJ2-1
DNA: TGCGCCAGCAGCTCCGTTACAGGGGGCTACAATGAGCAGTTCTTC
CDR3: CASSSVTGGYNEQFF

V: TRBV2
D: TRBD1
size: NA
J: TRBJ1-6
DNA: TGTGCCAGCACCTTAGCCTGGACAGGGAATTCACCCCTCCACTTT
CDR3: CASTLAWTGNSPLHF

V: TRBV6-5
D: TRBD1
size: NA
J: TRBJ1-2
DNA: TGTGCCAGCAGTCCCGGGACAGGGAATGGCTACACCTTC
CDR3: CASSPGTGNGYTF

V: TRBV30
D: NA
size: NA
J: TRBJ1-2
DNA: TGTGCCTGGATCCAGGGACTCCCAGCTAACTATGGCTACACCTTC
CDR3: CAWIQGLPANYGYTF

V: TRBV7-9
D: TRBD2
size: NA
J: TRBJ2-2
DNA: TGTGCCAGCAGCTCTTCTAGCGGGGGTCGCGGCACCGGGGAGCTGTTTTTT
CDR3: CASSSSSGGRGTGELFF